A single TCR beta chain is shown here with its context. This sample is part of a study of T cells in Graves' hyperthyroidism and ophthalmopathy. Germline V lookup: CDR1 DFQATT, CDR2 SNEGSKA (reference sequence). The length of the CDR3 is 15 residues. V lost 3 bases and J lost 5; bases outside the gene matches: 5. From RNA transcripts, TCR beta CDR3 regions were amplified. In the first-round RT-PCR of the TCR CDR3, the HTBI primer set was used. TCRdb analysed the multiplex PCR reads with MiXCR anew, one entry per CDR3 protein. The sample lists 460,000 or so distinct CDR3 sequences, approximately 15% seen once, with 15% to 20% in the top ten.

The chain employs TRBV20-1 and TRBJ2-1, with 12 bases fitting TRBD2. This clonotype was obtained from a young woman with Graves' hyperthyroidism. Sequences were obtained from blood. CDR3 sequence: CSARLLAGGNNEQFF. The CDR3 nucleotides read TGCAGTGCTAGGTTACTAGCGGGAGGCAACAATGAGCAGTTCTTC.